This note documents a single T cell receptor (beta chain) sequence. Its binding antigen is unknown. No much larger clonotype is one base removed from it; base qualities were not supplied. Synthesis of TCR cDNA relied on 5'RACE template switching, a step that introduced a universal primer site along with unique molecular identifiers. cDNA synthesis was primed from both the TCR alpha and TCR beta constant segments. Library amplification involved two PCR steps, and the second step added sample barcodes and sequencing adapters. Sequencing of libraries was done on Illumina HiSeq 2500 (2x100 bp) or NovaSeq (2x150 bp). In the paper's pipeline: Reads were demultiplexed and collapsed into UMI consensus sequences with MIGEC, and V(D)J alignment was performed with MiXCR. Clonotypes responding to the vaccine were identified with edgeR on replicate PBMC samples, with the criteria of FDR below 0.01 and a log2 fold change above 5 up to day 15. Each bulk clonotype was labeled CD4 or CD8 based on which sequenced repertoire, CD4 or CD8, contained the clonotype at higher abundance. TCRdb handled the public reads itself, with Q25 trimming in fastp and clone calling in MiXCR, and kept productive beta chains. Every CDR3 protein is listed once, alongside the most common genes and DNA of its rows. The V and J calls shown here were made by TCRdb, not taken from the authors' results. Within this sample are around 350,000 distinct CDR3 sequences, with under 14% of them counted one time only. More than 15% of the sample is in the top ten clones.

The CDR1 and CDR2 encoded by the germline V gene (reference sequence) are SSHAT and FNYEAQ. V gives up 5 bases and J gives up 0 bases, and the segment between their germline ends measures 16 bases. The CDR3 goes from the cysteine to the phenylalanine over 16 residues. Only CDR3 DNA is held: 48 bases, read in frame from base 1. The sample's treatment or condition label, in plain terms: live attenuated yellow fever vaccine strain. Two biological replicates of bulk PBMCs were collected at each blood-draw timepoint. PBMCs were isolated from peripheral blood using a standard Ficoll-Paque protocol. TriZol was used to extract RNA from bulk PBMCs, from CD4 and CD8 fractions, and from dextramer-positive and dextramer-negative fractions. This entry comes from a study of T cells after yellow fever vaccination (dated by TCRdb to between 2017 and 2020). Background on the whole study: The SMART-Seq v4 Ultra Low Input RNA kit was used to prepare libraries from fractions with low cell numbers. To follow T-cell clones before and after both primary and booster YFV17D yellow fever vaccination, bulk TCR alpha and beta repertoires underwent longitudinal sequencing. Two healthy male donors, one aged 18 to 30 and one aged 30 to 39 years, made up the cohort. Bulk PBMC replicates and cell subsets were isolated from blood drawn at multiple timepoints before and after both primary and secondary immunization.

Results the study describes overall, beyond this receptor: Computational filtering was needed because FACS-sorted repertoires could contain abundant contaminating clonotypes from the bulk population. Only two donors were included in the study, so the extent to which the findings can be generalized is limited. A small share of clonotypes was detected in both CD4 and CD8 compartments, with the overlap likely arising from convergent recombination. After the booster, most clones that had expanded after primary vaccination were detected again (about 95% of CD4 and roughly nine tenths of CD8), suggesting broad maintenance of memory. Compared with the primary T-cell response, the secondary T-cell response was weaker but faster, peaking on day 5 rather than day 15.

The source was PBMCs, collected on the day of the first yellow fever vaccination. The chain couples TRBV7-7 to TRBJ2-5; matching of 7 bases hints at TRBD2 as the D gene. This sequence was found in a man aged 18 to 30 who received the YFV17D yellow fever vaccine. The CDR3 in this case is CASSPLRGGNQETQYF. The DNA sequence is as follows: TGTGCCAGCAGCCCCCTCCGCGGGGGCAACCAAGAGACCCAGTACTTC.